The present TCR beta chain was sequenced within a study of T cell repertoires in cytomegalovirus infection. The study, taken as a whole, reports: Summed frequency of shared TCR beta families picked out CMV carriers who also had the relevant HLA.

This clonotype was seen many times. Its antigen is not identified. TCRdb reprocessed the reads via MiXCR and lists one record per CDR3 protein. The sample has about 740,000 distinct CDR3 sequences; roughly 36% are singletons. The CDR3 length is 15 residues. From germline, CDR1 is SGHTA and CDR2 FQGNSA. Trimming took off 1 base at V and 8 bases at J, with 12 bases between the two ends. Sequencing input: PBMCs. The V and J genes are TRBV7-2 and TRBJ1-6; maybe TRBD1 (5 bases). The source of this sequence is a human donor in good health (CMV status not recorded). Some clones in this sample may be carry-over from other donors' samples. The CDR3 DNA is TGTGCCAGCAGCTTAGAGCCAGGGAGGGATTCACCCCTCCACTTT. As protein: CASSLEPGRDSPLHF.